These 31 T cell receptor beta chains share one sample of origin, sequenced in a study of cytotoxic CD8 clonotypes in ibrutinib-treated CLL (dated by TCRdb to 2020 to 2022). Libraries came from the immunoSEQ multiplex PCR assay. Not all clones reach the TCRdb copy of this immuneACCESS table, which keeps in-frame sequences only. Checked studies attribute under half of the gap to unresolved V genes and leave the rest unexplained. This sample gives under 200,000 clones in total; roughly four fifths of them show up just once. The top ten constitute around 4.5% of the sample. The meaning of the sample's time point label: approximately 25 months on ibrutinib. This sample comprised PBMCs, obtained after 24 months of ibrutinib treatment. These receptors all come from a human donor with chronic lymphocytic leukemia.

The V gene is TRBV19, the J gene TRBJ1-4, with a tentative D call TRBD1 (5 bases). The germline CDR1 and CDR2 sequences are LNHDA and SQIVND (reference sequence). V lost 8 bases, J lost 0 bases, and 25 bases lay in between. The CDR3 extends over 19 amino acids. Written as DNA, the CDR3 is TGTGCCAGTTCCCCGGGGCGGATCGTAGGTCCGTCAACTAATGAAAAACTGTTTTTT. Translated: CASSPGRIVGPSTNEKLFF.

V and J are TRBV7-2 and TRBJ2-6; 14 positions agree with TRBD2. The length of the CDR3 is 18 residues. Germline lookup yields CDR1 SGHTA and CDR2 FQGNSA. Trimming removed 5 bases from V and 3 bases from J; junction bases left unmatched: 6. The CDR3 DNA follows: TGTGCCAGCAGCCAGGGACTAGCGGGAGCTAGTGGGGCCAACGTCCTGACTTTC. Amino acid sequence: CASSQGLAGASGANVLTF.

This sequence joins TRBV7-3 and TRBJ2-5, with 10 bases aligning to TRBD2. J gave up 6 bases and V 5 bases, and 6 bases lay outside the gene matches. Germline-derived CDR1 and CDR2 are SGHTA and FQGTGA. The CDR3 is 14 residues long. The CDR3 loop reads CASSPAGGPQTQYF. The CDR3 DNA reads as TGTGCCAGCAGCCCAGCGGGAGGGCCCCAGACCCAGTACTTC.

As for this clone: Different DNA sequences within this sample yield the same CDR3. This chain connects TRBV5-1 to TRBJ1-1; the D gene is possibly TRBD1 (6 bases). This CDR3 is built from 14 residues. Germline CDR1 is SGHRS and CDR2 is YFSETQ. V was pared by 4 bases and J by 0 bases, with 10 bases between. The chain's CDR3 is CASSLGQMNTEAFF. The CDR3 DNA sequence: TGCGCCAGCAGCCTAGGACAGATGAACACTGAAGCTTTCTTT.

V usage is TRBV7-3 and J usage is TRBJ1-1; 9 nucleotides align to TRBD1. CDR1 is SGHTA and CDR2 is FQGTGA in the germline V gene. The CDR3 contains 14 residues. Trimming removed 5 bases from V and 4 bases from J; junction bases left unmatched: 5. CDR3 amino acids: CASSVTGGITEAFF. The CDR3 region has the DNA TGTGCCAGCAGCGTCACAGGGGGCATCACTGAAGCTTTCTTT.

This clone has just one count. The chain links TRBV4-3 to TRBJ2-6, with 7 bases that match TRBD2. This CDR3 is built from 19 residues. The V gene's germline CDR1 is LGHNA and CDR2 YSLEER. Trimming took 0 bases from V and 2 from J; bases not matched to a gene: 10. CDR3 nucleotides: TGCGCCAGCAGCCAAGATCGTAGAGGCGGGAGCCCTGGGGCCAACGTCCTGACTTTC. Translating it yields CASSQDRRGGSPGANVLTF.

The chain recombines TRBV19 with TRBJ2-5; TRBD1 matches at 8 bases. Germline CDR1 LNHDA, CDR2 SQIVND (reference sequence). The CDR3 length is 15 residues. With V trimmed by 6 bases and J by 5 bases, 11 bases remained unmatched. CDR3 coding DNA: TGTGCCAGTAGCCCACAGGGGGTCGACCGGGAGACCCAGTACTTC. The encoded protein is CASSPQGVDRETQYF.

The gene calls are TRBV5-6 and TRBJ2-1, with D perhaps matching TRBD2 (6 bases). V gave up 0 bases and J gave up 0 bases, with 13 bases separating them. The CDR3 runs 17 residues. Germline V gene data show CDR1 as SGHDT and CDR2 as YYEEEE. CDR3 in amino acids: CASSLGRLVGSYNEQFF. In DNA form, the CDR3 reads TGTGCCAGCAGCTTGGGGAGACTAGTCGGCTCCTACAATGAGCAGTTCTTC. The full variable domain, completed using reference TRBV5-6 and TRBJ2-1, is DAGVTQSPTHLIKTRGQQVTLRCSPKSGHDTVSWYQQALGQGPQFIFQYYEEEERQRGNFPDRFSGHQFPNYSSELNVNALLLGDSALYLCASSLGRLVGSYNEQFFGPGTRLTVL.

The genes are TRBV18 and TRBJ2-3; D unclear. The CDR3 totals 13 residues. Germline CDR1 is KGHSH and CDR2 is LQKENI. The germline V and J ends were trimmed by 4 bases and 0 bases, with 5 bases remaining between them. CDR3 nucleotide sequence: TGTGCCAGCTCACTAACTAGCACAGATACGCAGTATTTT. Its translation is CASSLTSTDTQYF.

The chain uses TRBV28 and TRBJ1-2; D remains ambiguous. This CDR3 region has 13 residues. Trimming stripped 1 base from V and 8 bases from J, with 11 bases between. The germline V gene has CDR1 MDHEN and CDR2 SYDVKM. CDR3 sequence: CASSLSAPFGYTF. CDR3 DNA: TGTGCCAGCAGTTTATCGGCTCCCTTCGGCTACACCTTC.

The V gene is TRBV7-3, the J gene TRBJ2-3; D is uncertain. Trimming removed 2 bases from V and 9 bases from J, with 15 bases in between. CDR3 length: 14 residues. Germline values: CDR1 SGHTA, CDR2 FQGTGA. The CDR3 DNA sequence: TGTGCCAGCAGCTTATCCGTGGGCCCGCAAACGCAGTATTTT. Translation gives CASSLSVGPQTQYF.

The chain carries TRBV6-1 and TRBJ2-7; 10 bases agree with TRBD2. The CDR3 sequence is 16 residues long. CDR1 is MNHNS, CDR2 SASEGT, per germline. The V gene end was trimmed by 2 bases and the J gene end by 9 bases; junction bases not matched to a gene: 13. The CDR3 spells CASSEQLAGAARGQYF. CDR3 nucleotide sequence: TGTGCCAGCAGTGAACAGCTAGCGGGAGCAGCAAGGGGGCAGTACTTC.

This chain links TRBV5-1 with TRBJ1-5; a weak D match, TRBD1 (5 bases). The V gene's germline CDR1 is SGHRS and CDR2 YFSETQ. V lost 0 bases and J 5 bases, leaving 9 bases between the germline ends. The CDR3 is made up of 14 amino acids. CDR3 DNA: TGCGCCAGCAGCTTGGCAGGGATTGATCAGCCCCAGCATTTT. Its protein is CASSLAGIDQPQHF.

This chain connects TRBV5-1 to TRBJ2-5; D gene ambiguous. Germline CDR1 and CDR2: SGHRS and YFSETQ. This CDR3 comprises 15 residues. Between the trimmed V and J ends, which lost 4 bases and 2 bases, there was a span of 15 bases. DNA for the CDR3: TGCGCCAGCAGCCCCAATCGCCTCTCTCAAGAGACCCAGTACTTC. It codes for CASSPNRLSQETQYF.

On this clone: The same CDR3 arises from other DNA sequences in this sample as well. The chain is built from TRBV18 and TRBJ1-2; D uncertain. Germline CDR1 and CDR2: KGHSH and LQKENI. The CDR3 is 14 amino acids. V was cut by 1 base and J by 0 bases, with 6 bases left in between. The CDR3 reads CASSPRGANYGYTF. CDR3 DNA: TGTGCCAGCTCACCACGTGGGGCTAACTATGGCTACACCTTC.

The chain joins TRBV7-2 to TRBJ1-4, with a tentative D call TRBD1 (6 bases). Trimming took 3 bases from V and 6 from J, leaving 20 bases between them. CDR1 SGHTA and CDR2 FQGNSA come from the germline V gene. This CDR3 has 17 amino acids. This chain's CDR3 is CASSLGGFRQGHEKLFF. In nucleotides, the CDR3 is TGTGCCAGCAGCTTGGGGGGCTTTCGGCAGGGGCATGAAAAACTGTTTTTT.

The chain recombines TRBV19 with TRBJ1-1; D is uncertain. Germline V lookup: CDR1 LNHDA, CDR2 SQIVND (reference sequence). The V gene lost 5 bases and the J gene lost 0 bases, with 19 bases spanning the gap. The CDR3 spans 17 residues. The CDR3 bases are TGTGCCAGTAGTGTCAAAACGGGGTCCCCGATGAACACTGAAGCTTTCTTT. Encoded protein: CASSVKTGSPMNTEAFF.

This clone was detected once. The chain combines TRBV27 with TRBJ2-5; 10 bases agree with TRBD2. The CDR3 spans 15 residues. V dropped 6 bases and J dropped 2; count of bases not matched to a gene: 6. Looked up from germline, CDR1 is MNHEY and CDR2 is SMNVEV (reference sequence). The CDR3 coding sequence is TGTGCCAGCAGCGCTCCGGGACTAGCGCAAGAGACCCAGTACTTC. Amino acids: CASSAPGLAQETQYF.

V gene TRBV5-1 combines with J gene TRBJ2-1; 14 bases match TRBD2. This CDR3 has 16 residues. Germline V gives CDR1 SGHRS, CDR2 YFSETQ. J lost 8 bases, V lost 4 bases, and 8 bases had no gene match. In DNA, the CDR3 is TGCGCCAGCAGCCGGACTAGCGGGGGGAGATTCCATGAGCAGTTCTTC. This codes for CASSRTSGGRFHEQFF.

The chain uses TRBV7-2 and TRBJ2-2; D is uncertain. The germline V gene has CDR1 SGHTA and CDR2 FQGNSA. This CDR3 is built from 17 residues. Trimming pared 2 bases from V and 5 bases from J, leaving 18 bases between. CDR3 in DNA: TGTGCCAGCAGCTTATCTTATCTGGTGGCGGATACCGGGGAGCTGTTTTTT. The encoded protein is CASSLSYLVADTGELFF.

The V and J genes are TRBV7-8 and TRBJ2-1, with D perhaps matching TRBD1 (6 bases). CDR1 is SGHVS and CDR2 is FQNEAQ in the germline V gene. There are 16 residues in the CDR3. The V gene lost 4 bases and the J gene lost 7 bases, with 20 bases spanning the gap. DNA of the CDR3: TGTGCCAGCAGCTCCTACGGGACAACACTGAGGAATGAGCAGTTCTTC. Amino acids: CASSSYGTTLRNEQFF.

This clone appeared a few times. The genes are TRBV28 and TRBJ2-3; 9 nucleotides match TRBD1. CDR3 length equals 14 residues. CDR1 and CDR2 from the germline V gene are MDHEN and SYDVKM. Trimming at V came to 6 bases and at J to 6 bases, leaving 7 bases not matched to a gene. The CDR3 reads CASREGTGRDTQYF. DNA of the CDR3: TGTGCCAGCAGGGAGGGGACAGGGAGGGATACGCAGTATTTT.

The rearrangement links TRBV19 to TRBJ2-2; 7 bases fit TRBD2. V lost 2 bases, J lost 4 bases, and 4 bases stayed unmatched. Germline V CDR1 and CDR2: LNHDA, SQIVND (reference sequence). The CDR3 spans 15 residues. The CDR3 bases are TGTGCCAGTAGTATAAGCGGGGCGATCACCGGGGAGCTGTTTTTT. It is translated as CASSISGAITGELFF. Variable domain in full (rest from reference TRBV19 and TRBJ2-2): DGGITQSPKYLFRKEGQNVTLSCEQNLNHDAMYWYRQDPGQGLRLIYYSQIVNDFQKGDIAEGYSVSREKKESFPLTVTSAQKNPTAFYLCASSISGAITGELFFGEGSRLTVL.

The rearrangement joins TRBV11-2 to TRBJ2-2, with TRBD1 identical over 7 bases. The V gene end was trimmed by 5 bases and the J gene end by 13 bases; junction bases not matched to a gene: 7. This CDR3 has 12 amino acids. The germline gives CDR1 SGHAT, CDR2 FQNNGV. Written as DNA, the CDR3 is TGTGCCAGCAGCCGAACAGGGGTAGGGCTGTTTTTT. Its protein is CASSRTGVGLFF.

The CDR3 is CASSQGSNTGELFF. The CDR3 region has the DNA TGCGCCAGCAGCCAAGGGTCGAACACCGGGGAGCTGTTTTTT. The chain is built from TRBV5-1 and TRBJ2-2; no firm D call. Trimming removed 4 bases from V and 0 bases from J, with 7 bases in between. The CDR3 is 14 residues long. Germline V gives CDR1 SGHRS, CDR2 YFSETQ.

CDR3 DNA sequence: TGTGCCAGCAGCCAACAGGGAAGCTCCTACAATGAGCAGTTCTTC. Translated, it gives CASSQQGSSYNEQFF. The rearrangement joins TRBV5-4 to TRBJ2-1; possibly TRBD1 for D (6 bases). Trimming removed 4 bases at V and 0 bases at J, with 11 bases between. From germline, CDR1 is SGHNT and CDR2 YYREEE (reference sequence). This CDR3 is 15 amino acids long.

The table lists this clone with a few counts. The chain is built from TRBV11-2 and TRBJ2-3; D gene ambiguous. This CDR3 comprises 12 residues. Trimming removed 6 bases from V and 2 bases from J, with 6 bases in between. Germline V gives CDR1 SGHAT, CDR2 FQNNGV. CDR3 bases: TGTGCCAGCAGGCTGTACACAGATACGCAGTATTTT. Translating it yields CASRLYTDTQYF.

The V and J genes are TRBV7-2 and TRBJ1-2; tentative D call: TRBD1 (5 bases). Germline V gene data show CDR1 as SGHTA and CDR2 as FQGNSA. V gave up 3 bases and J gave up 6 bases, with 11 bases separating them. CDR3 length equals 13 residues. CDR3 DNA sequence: TGTGCCAGCAGCTTGGGGCAGGAGAATGGCTACACCTTC. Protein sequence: CASSLGQENGYTF.

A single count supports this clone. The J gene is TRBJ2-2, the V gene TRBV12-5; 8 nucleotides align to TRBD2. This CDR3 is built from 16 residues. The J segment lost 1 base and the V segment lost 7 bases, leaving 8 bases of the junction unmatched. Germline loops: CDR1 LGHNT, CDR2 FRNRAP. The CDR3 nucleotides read TGTGCTAGTGTTACCAGCGGGAGCCAGAACACCGGGGAGCTGTTTTTT. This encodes CASVTSGSQNTGELFF.

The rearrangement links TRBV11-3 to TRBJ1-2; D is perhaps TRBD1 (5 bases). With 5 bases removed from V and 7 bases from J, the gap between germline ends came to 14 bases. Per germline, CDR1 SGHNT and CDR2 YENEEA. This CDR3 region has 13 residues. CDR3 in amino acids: CASSRPQGFGYTF. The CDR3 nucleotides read TGTGCCAGCAGCCGACCCCAGGGTTTTGGCTACACCTTC. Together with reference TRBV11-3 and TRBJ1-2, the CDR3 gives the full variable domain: EAGVVQSPRYKIIEKKQPVAFWCNPISGHNTLYWYLQNLGQGPELLIRYENEEAVDDSQLPKDRFSAERLKGVDSTLKIQPAELGDSAVYLCASSRPQGFGYTFGSGTRLTVV.

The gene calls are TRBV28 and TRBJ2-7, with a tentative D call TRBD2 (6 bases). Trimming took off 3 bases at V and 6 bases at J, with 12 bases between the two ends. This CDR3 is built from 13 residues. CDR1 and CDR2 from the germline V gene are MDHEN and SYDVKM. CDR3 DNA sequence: TGTGCCAGCAGTTTCGGGTCGGGGGTCGAGCAGTACTTC. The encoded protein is CASSFGSGVEQYF.